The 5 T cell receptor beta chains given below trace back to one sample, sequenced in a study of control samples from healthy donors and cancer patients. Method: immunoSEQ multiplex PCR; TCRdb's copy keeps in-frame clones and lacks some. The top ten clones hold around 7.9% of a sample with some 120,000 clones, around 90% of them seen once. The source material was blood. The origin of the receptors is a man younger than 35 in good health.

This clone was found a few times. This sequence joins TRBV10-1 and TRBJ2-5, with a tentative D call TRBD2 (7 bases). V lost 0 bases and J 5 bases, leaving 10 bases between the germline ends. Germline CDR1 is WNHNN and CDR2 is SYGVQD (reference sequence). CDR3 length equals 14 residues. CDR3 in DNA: TGCGCCAGCAGTGAGTCGGGGGGGCTGGAGACCCAGTACTTC. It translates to CASSESGGLETQYF.

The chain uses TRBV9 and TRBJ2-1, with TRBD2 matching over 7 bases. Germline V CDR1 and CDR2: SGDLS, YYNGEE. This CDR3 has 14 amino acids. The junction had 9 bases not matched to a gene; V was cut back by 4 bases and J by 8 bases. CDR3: CASSMTSSRYEQFF. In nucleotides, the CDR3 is TGTGCCAGCAGCATGACTAGCTCCCGCTATGAGCAGTTCTTC.

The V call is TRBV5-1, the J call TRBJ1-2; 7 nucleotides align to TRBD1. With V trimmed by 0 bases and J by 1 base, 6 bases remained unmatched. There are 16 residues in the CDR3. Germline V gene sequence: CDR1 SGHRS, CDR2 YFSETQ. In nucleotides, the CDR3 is TGCGCCAGCAGCTTGGCTACAGGGGAAGTTAACTATGGCTACACCTTC. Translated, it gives CASSLATGEVNYGYTF.

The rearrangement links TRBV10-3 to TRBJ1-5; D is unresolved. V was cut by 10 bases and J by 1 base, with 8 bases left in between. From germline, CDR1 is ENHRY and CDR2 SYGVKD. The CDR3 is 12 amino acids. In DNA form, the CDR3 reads TGTGCCACCCAACACAGCAATCAGCCCCAGCATTTT. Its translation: CATQHSNQPQHF.

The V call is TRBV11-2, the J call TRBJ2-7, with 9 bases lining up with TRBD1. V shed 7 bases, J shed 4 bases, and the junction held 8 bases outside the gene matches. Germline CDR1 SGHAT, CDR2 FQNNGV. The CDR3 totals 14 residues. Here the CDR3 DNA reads TGTGCCAGCACCCTCGGGACAGGGAGTTACGAGCAGTACTTC. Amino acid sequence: CASTLGTGSYEQYF.